The 23 T cell receptor beta chains presented below share a single source sample, sequenced in a study of monozygotic twins with inflammatory bowel disease. No DNA is given; TCRdb re-called the 5' RACE reads and lists each CDR3 protein once. The specimen's table records about 330,000 distinct CDR3 sequences. Sample: blood. The source is a human donor with ulcerative colitis or Crohn's disease, or a healthy co-twin of an affected twin (not recorded which).

The chain employs TRBV6-1 and TRBJ1-6; as DNA is missing, the TRBD1 call by TCRdb cannot be tested. Germline V gene data show CDR1 as MNHNS and CDR2 as SASEGT. CDR3 length: 15 amino acids. The CDR3 protein is CASSERDRGTSPLHF.

The chain joins TRBV27 to TRBJ2-7; TCRdb proposes TRBD1, but this gene call is untestable without DNA. The CDR3 contains 13 residues. Germline V gene data show CDR1 as MNHEY and CDR2 as SMNVEV (reference sequence). CDR3 protein: CASSLKTGYGQYF.

The J gene is TRBJ2-7, the V gene TRBV20-1. This CDR3 spans 13 amino acids. The germline V gene encodes CDR1 DFQATT and CDR2 SNEGSKA (reference sequence). The CDR3 region is CSAGGWGTYEQYF.

The rearrangement joins TRBV12-3 or TRBV12-4 to TRBJ2-7; absent DNA, TCRdb's TRBD2 call cannot be checked. The CDR3 totals 15 residues. CDR3: CASSLYSSGSNEQYF.

This sequence joins TRBV29-1 and TRBJ2-2. CDR1 SQVTM and CDR2 ANQGSEA come from the germline V gene. The CDR3 sequence is 13 residues long. The chain's CDR3 is CSVKVGVAGELFF.

V is TRBV5-1 and J is TRBJ2-3; absent DNA, TCRdb's TRBD1 call cannot be checked. The CDR3 covers 15 residues. From germline, CDR1 is SGHRS and CDR2 YFSETQ. CDR3: CASSLDPGPADTQYF.

V usage is TRBV7-2 and J usage is TRBJ2-1. Germline CDR1 SGHTA, CDR2 FQGNSA. The CDR3 length is 15 residues. CDR3 loop: CASSISGLAYNEQFF.

CDR3 sequence reads: CASREPGIPYGYTF. The chain uses TRBV7-2 and TRBJ1-2; TCRdb's D call, TRBD1, is unchecked because there is no DNA. There are 14 residues in the CDR3. The germline CDR1 and CDR2 sequences are SGHTA and FQGNSA. Together with reference TRBV7-2 and TRBJ1-2, the CDR3 gives the full variable domain: GAGVSQSPSNKVTEKGKDVELRCDPISGHTALYWYRQSLGQGLEFLIYFQGNSAPDKSGLPSDRFSAERTGGSVSTLTIQRTQQEDSAVYLCASREPGIPYGYTFGSGTRLTVV.

The chain couples TRBV25-1 to TRBJ2-7; TCRdb lists TRBD1, though no DNA is available to test this call. The length of the CDR3 is 14 residues. Germline V CDR1 and CDR2: MGHDK, SYGVNS. This CDR3 is CASRARGSSYEQYF.

The J gene is TRBJ2-4, the V gene TRBV20-1; there is no DNA to check the TCRdb D call of TRBD2. CDR1 and CDR2 (germline): DFQATT, SNEGSKA (reference sequence). The CDR3 spans 16 residues. The CDR3 protein is CSATPAGSVGKNIQYF.

J is TRBJ2-1 and V is TRBV5-1; the D call from TCRdb, TRBD2, cannot be confirmed without DNA. The germline gives CDR1 SGHRS, CDR2 YFSETQ. CDR3 length: 16 residues. This CDR3 reads CASSPSMGLASGEQFF. The entire variable domain, with the rest obtained from reference TRBV5-1 and TRBJ2-1, is as follows: KAGVTQTPRYLIKTRGQQVTLSCSPISGHRSVSWYQQTPGQGLQFLFEYFSETQRNKGNFPGRFSGRQFSNSRSEMNVSTLELGDSALYLCASSPSMGLASGEQFFGPGTRLTVL.

The chain links TRBV12-3 or TRBV12-4 to TRBJ1-1; without DNA, the TCRdb call of TRBD1 cannot be checked. This CDR3 has 16 residues. CDR3 region: CASSSRRSGSNTEAFF.

The chain links TRBV2 to TRBJ1-5. The CDR3 has 14 residues. Germline V gene sequence: CDR1 SNHLY, CDR2 FYNNEI. CDR3 sequence reads: CASSGGSALGPQHF.

The chain combines TRBV5-1 with TRBJ1-6. Germline CDR1 SGHRS, CDR2 YFSETQ. The CDR3 length is 15 residues. CDR3 protein: CASSLGKERNSPLHF. Full variable domain (outside the CDR3, taken from reference TRBV5-1 and TRBJ1-6): KAGVTQTPRYLIKTRGQQVTLSCSPISGHRSVSWYQQTPGQGLQFLFEYFSETQRNKGNFPGRFSGRQFSNSRSEMNVSTLELGDSALYLCASSLGKERNSPLHFGNGTRLTVT.

The V and J genes are TRBV11-3 and TRBJ2-2. From germline, CDR1 is SGHNT and CDR2 YENEEA. This CDR3 spans 12 amino acids. The CDR3 loop is CASSRQVGELFF. The entire variable domain, with the rest obtained from reference TRBV11-3 and TRBJ2-2, is as follows: EAGVVQSPRYKIIEKKQPVAFWCNPISGHNTLYWYLQNLGQGPELLIRYENEEAVDDSQLPKDRFSAERLKGVDSTLKIQPAELGDSAVYLCASSRQVGELFFGEGSRLTVL.

The chain has TRBV27 and TRBJ2-7; TCRdb proposes TRBD1, but this gene call is untestable without DNA. The CDR3 covers 16 residues. Germline V gene sequence: CDR1 MNHEY, CDR2 SMNVEV (reference sequence). The CDR3 spells CASSSLRVPTPYEQYF.

The chain uses TRBV3-1 and TRBJ1-1. This CDR3 contains 12 residues. From germline, CDR1 is LGHDT and CDR2 YNNKEL (reference sequence). The CDR3 here is CASSHWSAEAFF.

This chain uses TRBV5-1 with TRBJ2-2; TCRdb's D call, TRBD2, is unchecked because there is no DNA. The CDR3 contains 17 residues. Per germline, CDR1 SGHRS and CDR2 YFSETQ. The CDR3 sequence is CASRKIGTSEYTGELFF.

The chain employs TRBV4-1 and TRBJ1-1. Germline V CDR1 and CDR2: MGHRA, YSYEKL. The CDR3 has 17 amino acids. Here the CDR3 reads CASSQDPGGFKNTEAFF.

J is TRBJ2-3 and V is TRBV20-1. The CDR3 totals 15 residues. Germline CDR1 reads DFQATT; CDR2 reads SNEGSKA (reference sequence). This CDR3 reads CSARESSGRTDTQYF.

The CDR3 protein is CASSYYGDYTGELFF. This chain connects TRBV5-8 to TRBJ2-2; TCRdb proposes TRBD2, but this gene call is untestable without DNA. CDR3 size: 15 residues. Germline CDR1 reads SGHTS; CDR2 reads YDEGEE.

This sequence joins TRBV6-5 and TRBJ1-3. CDR3 length: 13 residues. Germline CDR1 reads MNHEY; CDR2 reads SVGAGI. CDR3 protein: CASRRGSGNTIYF.

The chain recombines TRBV5-1 with TRBJ1-2. This CDR3 has 13 amino acids. Germline V CDR1 and CDR2: SGHRS, YFSETQ. This CDR3 is CASSLVAEYGYTF. The whole variable domain, filled in from reference TRBV5-1 and TRBJ1-2, reads KAGVTQTPRYLIKTRGQQVTLSCSPISGHRSVSWYQQTPGQGLQFLFEYFSETQRNKGNFPGRFSGRQFSNSRSEMNVSTLELGDSALYLCASSLVAEYGYTFGSGTRLTVV.